Sequencing of this T cell receptor beta chain was carried out in a study of cytomegalovirus exposure and HLA in healthy donors. Study summary: Approximately 80 million unique TCRs from HLA-typed donors were held in an early data release. Study conclusions and caveats: TCR beta sequences numbering under 20,000 were associated with HLA alleles at 0.05 false discovery rate in a later analysis. With DRB1 most and HLA-C fewest, TCR association rates differed between HLA loci in a later analysis. In a later analysis, HLA-associated TCR beta chains were more clonally expanded than equally common others.

Remarks on this clone: What it binds is unknown.

The PCR contained 60 Vbeta and 13 Jbeta primers. The method was immunoSEQ multiplex PCR; TCRdb's version includes in-frame clones alone and lacks a portion of them. The sample consists of roughly 150,000 clones, approximately 82% of them appearing once. The CDR3 contains 14 residues. Germline-derived CDR1 and CDR2 are LGHNT and FRNRAP. V was cut by 6 bases and J by 1 base, with 12 bases left in between. This rearrangement joins TRBV12-5 to TRBJ1-1; TRBD1 might be the D (5 bases). The clonotype comes from a man aged 18 to 35 in good health and CMV-seropositive. Input material: PBMCs. The CDR3 DNA is TGTGCTAGTGGCGTATTTCAGGGGAACACTGAAGCTTTCTTT. Protein: CASGVFQGNTEAFF. Drawing the rest from reference TRBV12-5 and TRBJ1-1, the complete variable domain is DARVTQTPRHKVTEMGQEVTMRCQPILGHNTVFWYRQTMMQGLELLAYFRNRAPLDDSGMPKDRFSAEMPDATLATLKIQPSEPRDSAVYFCASGVFQGNTEAFFGQGTRLTVV.